Below, 29 T cell receptor beta chains from the same sample are listed, as sequenced in a study of cytomegalovirus exposure and HLA in healthy donors. Repertoires were generated with immunoSEQ multiplex PCR, while TCRdb's copy carries only in-frame clones and drops some. Seen here are some 150,000 clones, 70% to 90% observed once, and the top ten hold approximately 8%. The specimen was PBMCs. Every receptor here comes from a woman between 18 and 29 years old in good health and CMV-seropositive.

V is TRBV5-1 and J is TRBJ2-1; 10 bases map to TRBD2. Looked up from germline, CDR1 is SGHRS and CDR2 is YFSETQ. CDR3 length: 17 residues. J was trimmed by 4 bases and V by 0 bases; bases with no gene match: 7. CDR3 in amino acids: CASSLGLRTSGYNEQFF. The DNA for the CDR3 is TGCGCCAGCAGCTTGGGATTGAGGACTAGCGGATACAATGAGCAGTTCTTC.

The gene calls are TRBV2 and TRBJ1-2, with 10 bases lining up with TRBD1. This CDR3 contains 16 residues. J gave up 6 bases and V 4 bases, and 11 bases lay outside the gene matches. CDR1 and CDR2 from the germline V gene are SNHLY and FYNNEI. The CDR3 DNA sequence: TGTGCCAGCAGTGCAACCGGGACAGGGGTGGGGGATGGCTACACCTTC. Amino acid sequence: CASSATGTGVGDGYTF.

The chain is built from TRBV6-5 and TRBJ1-1; 7 bases line up with TRBD1. CDR3 size: 13 residues. CDR1 is MNHEY, CDR2 SVGAGI, per germline. V shed 2 bases, J shed 12 bases, and the junction held 9 bases outside the gene matches. The CDR3 region is CASSYVNRGRTFF. In nucleotides, the CDR3 is TGTGCCAGCAGTTACGTGAACAGGGGAAGGACTTTCTTT.

This rearrangement joins TRBV5-1 to TRBJ2-4, with D possibly TRBD2 on 7 matching bases. The CDR3 has 13 amino acids. Trimming took off 6 bases at V and 5 bases at J, with 12 bases between the two ends. Germline CDR1 and CDR2: SGHRS and YFSETQ. This CDR3 reads CASNEGGQNIQYF. The CDR3, as DNA: TGCGCCAGCAACGAGGGGGGGCAAAACATTCAGTACTTC. Looking up the rest from reference TRBV5-1 and TRBJ2-4 gives the full variable domain: KAGVTQTPRYLIKTRGQQVTLSCSPISGHRSVSWYQQTPGQGLQFLFEYFSETQRNKGNFPGRFSGRQFSNSRSEMNVSTLELGDSALYLCASNEGGQNIQYFGAGTRLSVL.

J is TRBJ1-2 and V is TRBV21-1. TRBV21-1 is recorded as a pseudogene. CDR3 length: 15 amino acids. The chain's CDR3 is CASSSRQGGTIGYTF. CDR3 DNA: TGTGCCAGCAGCTCTCGGCAGGGCGGGACCATTGGCTACACCTTC.

In this sample, this clone turned up once. The chain is built from TRBV5-5 and TRBJ2-7; 9 bases are a match to TRBD1. Germline CDR1 is SGHKS and CDR2 is YYEKEE (reference sequence). This CDR3 comprises 15 residues. Losses at the gene ends were 1 base for V and 6 bases for J; bases not matched to a gene: 8. CDR3 DNA: TGTGCCAGCAGCTTGAACAGGGGGCTTTACGCCGAGCAGTACTTC. Its protein product is CASSLNRGLYAEQYF.

The chain combines TRBV5-1 with TRBJ1-1; 9 bases fit TRBD1. J lost 7 bases, V lost 4 bases, and 14 bases had no gene match. Per the germline V gene, CDR1 is SGHRS and CDR2 is YFSETQ. The CDR3 is made up of 16 amino acids. CDR3 amino acids: CASSAGHGTGSYEAFF. In DNA form, the CDR3 reads TGCGCCAGCAGCGCGGGCCACGGGACAGGGTCGTATGAAGCTTTCTTT.

This clone occurred once. The chain joins TRBV7-2 to TRBJ2-7, with 9 bases identical to TRBD1. The CDR3 has 14 residues. Germline-derived CDR1 and CDR2 are SGHTA and FQGNSA. V trimming: 5 bases; J trimming: 3 bases; junction bases outside the gene matches: 5. This CDR3 reads CASSVRDRVYEQYF. In DNA, the CDR3 is TGTGCCAGCAGCGTCCGGGACAGGGTCTACGAGCAGTACTTC.

This chain uses TRBV5-1 with TRBJ2-7; 9 bases match TRBD2. Losses at the gene ends were 5 bases for V and 3 bases for J; bases not matched to a gene: 9. CDR1 is SGHRS and CDR2 is YFSETQ in the germline V gene. The CDR3 covers 15 residues. Here the CDR3 DNA reads TGCGCCAGCAGGCCCCGGACTAGCGACCTCTACGAGCAGTACTTC. This translates into CASRPRTSDLYEQYF. Supplemented by reference TRBV5-1 and TRBJ2-7, the full variable domain reads KAGVTQTPRYLIKTRGQQVTLSCSPISGHRSVSWYQQTPGQGLQFLFEYFSETQRNKGNFPGRFSGRQFSNSRSEMNVSTLELGDSALYLCASRPRTSDLYEQYFGPGTRLTVT.

This rearrangement joins TRBV27 to TRBJ1-6; tentative D call: TRBD1 (6 bases). Germline-derived CDR1 and CDR2 are MNHEY and SMNVEV (reference sequence). Trimming took off 8 bases at V and 9 bases at J, with 17 bases between the two ends. The CDR3 extends over 14 amino acids. The CDR3 coding sequence is TGTGCCAGCGGACCGACAGGCCGCTTTTCACCCCTCCACTTT. This translates into CASGPTGRFSPLHF.

This chain connects TRBV25-1 to TRBJ2-5; 11 bases line up with TRBD2. The germline V gene encodes CDR1 MGHDK and CDR2 SYGVNS. The J segment lost 5 bases and the V segment lost 5 bases, leaving 7 bases of the junction unmatched. The CDR3 length is 15 residues. In DNA form, the CDR3 reads TGTGCCAGCAGTCCGGGGGCTAGCGGGAGGGAGACCCAGTACTTC. Its protein product is CASSPGASGRETQYF.

This chain connects TRBV5-4 to TRBJ2-1; 13 bases map to TRBD2. Trimming at V came to 5 bases and at J to 4 bases, leaving 6 bases not matched to a gene. This CDR3 has 16 residues. Germline V lookup: CDR1 SGHNT, CDR2 YYREEE (reference sequence). CDR3 region: CASRPPGLAGYNEQFF. As DNA, the CDR3 is TGTGCCAGCAGGCCTCCGGGACTAGCGGGGTACAATGAGCAGTTCTTC.

The chain is built from TRBV7-2 and TRBJ1-1; 7 positions match TRBD1. The CDR3 contains 16 residues. Per the germline V gene, CDR1 is SGHTA and CDR2 is FQGNSA. J gave up 0 bases and V 5 bases, and 9 bases lay outside the gene matches. For the CDR3, the DNA is TGTGCCAGCAGCATAATACAGGGGTTGGTGAACACTGAAGCTTTCTTT. Protein product: CASSIIQGLVNTEAFF.

The chain recombines TRBV7-6 with TRBJ1-5; D is ambiguous. The CDR3 is 13 residues long. The germline V gene has CDR1 SGHVS and CDR2 FNYEAQ. V lost 5 bases and J lost 7, with 12 bases in between. CDR3 protein: CASSARGNQPQHF. CDR3 sequence (DNA): TGTGCCAGCAGCGCACGGGGTAACCAGCCCCAGCATTTT.

Comments on this clone: At one end, the junction sequence differs from germline, possibly due to a read error. The chain joins TRBV7-8 to TRBJ1-1, with D unclear. This CDR3 is 13 amino acids long. Germline V lookup: CDR1 SGHVS, CDR2 FQNEAQ. As DNA, the CDR3 is TGTGCCAGCAGCCCATCCCCTCGCACTCAAGCTTTCTTT. As protein: CASSPSPRTQAFF.

The chain has TRBV4-2 and TRBJ1-6; 8 bases line up with TRBD1. J gave up 7 bases and V 4 bases, and 9 bases lay outside the gene matches. Looked up from germline, CDR1 is LGHNA and CDR2 is YNFKEQ. CDR3 length: 16 residues. As DNA, the CDR3 is TGTGCCAGCAGCCCAGGTCAGGGGGCGCGAAATTCACCCCTCCACTTT. Encoded protein: CASSPGQGARNSPLHF.

This chain uses TRBV6-6 with TRBJ2-1; D possibly corresponds to TRBD1 (6 bases). The CDR3 loop spans 13 amino acids. The V gene's germline CDR1 is MNHNY and CDR2 SVGAGI (reference sequence). V was clipped by 6 bases and J by 15 bases, with 21 bases between them. The CDR3 reads CASSVPGTGSVFF. CDR3 in DNA: TGTGCCAGCAGCGTCCCCGGAACAGGGTCGGTGTTCTTC.

CDR3 DNA: TGTGCCATCAGTGAACTGACAGGGGGAGCCTACGAGCAGTACTTC. This codes for CAISELTGGAYEQYF. The chain couples TRBV10-3 to TRBJ2-7, with TRBD1 identical over 9 bases. Germline V gene data show CDR1 as ENHRY and CDR2 as SYGVKD. Unmatched junction bases numbered 5, after V lost 3 bases and J lost 2 bases. The CDR3 loop spans 15 amino acids.

The chain is built from TRBV29-1 and TRBJ2-7, with 12 bases matching TRBD2. Germline V gene sequence: CDR1 SQVTM, CDR2 ANQGSEA. The CDR3 spans 14 residues. The V and J ends lost 4 bases and 4 bases, in that order; junction bases with no gene match: 5. The CDR3 loop reads CSVVGLAGFYEQYF. In DNA form, the CDR3 reads TGCAGCGTTGTTGGACTAGCGGGGTTTTACGAGCAGTACTTC.

The chain recombines TRBV7-9 with TRBJ2-5; D is undetermined. Germline V lookup: CDR1 SEHNR, CDR2 FQNEAQ (reference sequence). V was pared by 1 base and J by 2 bases, with 5 bases between. This CDR3 contains 13 residues. The CDR3 bases are TGTGCCAGCAGCTTAGTGGCACAAGAGACCCAGTACTTC. Translating gives CASSLVAQETQYF.

The chain is built from TRBV4-2 and TRBJ2-2; TRBD2 might be the D (6 bases). Trimming stripped 11 bases from V and 8 bases from J, with 15 bases between. The germline gives CDR1 LGHNA, CDR2 YNFKEQ. CDR3 length: 12 residues. The CDR3 protein is CAAGDSRGELFF. The CDR3 bases are TGTGCCGCCGGGGACTCGCGTGGGGAGCTGTTTTTT.

This clone has a single count. This chain connects TRBV7-9 to TRBJ1-1, with D perhaps matching TRBD1 (5 bases). Trimming removed 5 bases from V and 4 bases from J, with 20 bases in between. CDR1 is SEHNR, CDR2 FQNEAQ, per germline (reference sequence). The CDR3 has 16 amino acids. The CDR3 bases are TGTGCCAGCAGCCCCACTGGAGGGGCGCAAGGCACTGAAGCTTTCTTT. It encodes CASSPTGGAQGTEAFF.

In nucleotides, the CDR3 is TGTGCCACCAAAAAACGGGGACAGGGGGTTGAAGCTTTCTTT. Translation: CATKKRGQGVEAFF. This chain links TRBV15 with TRBJ1-1; TRBD1 agrees at 11 bases. Germline CDR1 LNHNV, CDR2 YYDKDF (reference sequence). The CDR3 totals 14 residues. V lost 7 bases and J lost 7; bases outside the gene matches: 8.

V gene TRBV19 combines with J gene TRBJ1-2, with 7 bases aligning to TRBD1. CDR3 length: 13 residues. Germline CDR1 and CDR2: LNHDA and SQIVND (reference sequence). Trimming took 5 bases from V and 7 from J; bases not matched to a gene: 7. CDR3: CASSSDRSGGYTF. In DNA form, the CDR3 reads TGTGCCAGTAGTTCGGACAGGTCGGGTGGCTACACCTTC.

The CDR3 spells CASSLYPGPYEQYF. The DNA for the CDR3 is TGTGCCAGCAGTTTATATCCCGGTCCCTACGAGCAGTACTTC. This chain joins TRBV27 and TRBJ2-7; no firm D call. Trimming removed 1 base from V and 2 bases from J, with 9 bases in between. The CDR3 is made up of 14 amino acids. Germline V gene sequence: CDR1 MNHEY, CDR2 SMNVEV (reference sequence).

The CDR3 DNA is TGTGCCAGCAGCTTGTGGGGGCTCAACACCGGGGAGCTGTTTTTT. Protein product: CASSLWGLNTGELFF. The chain links TRBV5-6 to TRBJ2-2; weak D call: TRBD1 (6 bases). This CDR3 has 15 amino acids. Per germline, CDR1 SGHDT and CDR2 YYEEEE. V lost 1 base and J 2 bases, leaving 9 bases between the germline ends.

This chain connects TRBV19 to TRBJ1-2; 10 nucleotides agree with TRBD1. The CDR3 is made up of 15 amino acids. J was trimmed by 8 bases and V by 6 bases; bases with no gene match: 12. Germline values: CDR1 LNHDA, CDR2 SQIVND (reference sequence). The CDR3 loop is CASSPPRTGGYGYTF. The CDR3, as DNA: TGTGCCAGTAGCCCCCCAAGGACAGGGGGGTACGGCTACACCTTC. The full variable domain, completed using reference TRBV19 and TRBJ1-2, is DGGITQSPKYLFRKEGQNVTLSCEQNLNHDAMYWYRQDPGQGLRLIYYSQIVNDFQKGDIAEGYSVSREKKESFPLTVTSAQKNPTAFYLCASSPPRTGGYGYTFGSGTRLTVV.

V and J are TRBV19 and TRBJ2-1, with 7 bases fitting TRBD2. Germline lookup yields CDR1 LNHDA and CDR2 SQIVND (reference sequence). The CDR3 loop spans 11 amino acids. V shed 8 bases and J 7 bases; nucleotides not matched to a gene: 2. CDR3 bases: TGTGCCAGTGGGCGGGGGAATGAGCAGTTCTTC. Protein sequence: CASGRGNEQFF.

The V gene is TRBV2, the J gene TRBJ2-5, with D hard to call. Trimming took 3 bases from V and 1 from J, leaving 6 bases between them. Looked up from germline, CDR1 is SNHLY and CDR2 is FYNNEI. The CDR3 sequence is 13 residues long. CDR3 nucleotides: TGTGCCAGCAGTGACGGGTTCCAAGAGACCCAGTACTTC. It yields the protein CASSDGFQETQYF.